Listed below are T cell receptor beta chains from one sample, sequenced in a study of cytomegalovirus exposure and HLA in healthy donors. The method was immunoSEQ multiplex PCR; TCRdb's version includes in-frame clones alone and lacks a portion of them. The sample shows tens of thousands of clones, about 78% of them seen only once. Source material: PBMCs. All receptors derive from a man aged 18 to 30 in good health and CMV-seropositive. The CDR3 runs from the conserved cysteine through the conserved F or W. The D gene is left open where the match is weak. Part of the rows lack a size; the others show once, few, many or a class for expanded clones.

cdr3_length,clone_size,j_call,v_call,d_call,cdr3_nt,cdr3_aa
12,-,TRBJ2-7,TRBV5-4,-,TGTGCCAGCCAAAGACCGGGGAACGAGCAGTACTTC,CASQRPGNEQYF
15,once,TRBJ2-7,TRBV4-1,TRBD2,TGCGCCAGCAGCCAGCTAGCGGGAGGGATCTACGAGCAGTACTTC,CASSQLAGGIYEQYF
15,-,TRBJ2-5,TRBV5-4,TRBD1,TGTGCCAGCAGCTCCGAGGACAGGGGCAAGGAGACCCAGTACTTC,CASSSEDRGKETQYF
14,-,TRBJ2-7,TRBV10-3,TRBD1,TGTGCCATCAGTGACGTGGACAGGGGGCTTGAGCAGTACTTC,CAISDVDRGLEQYF
16,-,TRBJ2-1,TRBV5-1,TRBD2,TGCACCAGCAGCTTGGTCGGGACTAGCAGCTACAATGAGCAGTTCTTC,CTSSLVGTSSYNEQFF
16,once,TRBJ2-5,TRBV7-7,TRBD2,TGTGCTAGCAGCTCGGGACTAGCGGGAGGTAGAGAGACCCAGTACTTC,CASSSGLAGGRETQYF
16,-,TRBJ1-1,TRBV5-1,-,TGCGCCAGCAAAGAGTTCGTCGGGGAGATGAACACTGAAGCTTTCTTT,CASKEFVGEMNTEAFF
14,once,TRBJ1-1,TRBV6-1,TRBD1,TGTGCCAGCAGAGGGACAGGGGAGGACACTGAAGCTTTCTTT,CASRGTGEDTEAFF
15,-,TRBJ2-1,TRBV9,-,TGTGCCAGCAGCGTAGCAGGTCCCCCTGGGAATGAGCAGTTCTTC,CASSVAGPPGNEQFF
15,-,TRBJ2-5,TRBV11-2,TRBD2,TGTGCCAGCAGCTTTAGCGGGAGCCCCCAAGAGACCCAGTACTTC,CASSFSGSPQETQYF
14,-,TRBJ2-7,TRBV6-1,-,TGTGCCAGCAGCTCTAGTGCGCGGACTTACGAGCAGTACTTC,CASSSSARTYEQYF
14,-,TRBJ1-2,TRBV28,-,TGTGCCAGCAGCCCTACGGGACACCTTTATGGCTACACCTTC,CASSPTGHLYGYTF
14,-,TRBJ2-7,TRBV25-1,-,TGTGCCAGCAGCCAATTCGCCACTTCCTACGAGCAGTACTTC,CASSQFATSYEQYF
16,-,TRBJ1-2,TRBV7-2,TRBD1,TGTGCCAGCAGCGAAACACTACTTGAGACAGGGTGGGGCTACACCTTC,CASSETLLETGWGYTF
16,-,TRBJ2-1,TRBV2,TRBD2,TGTGCCAGCAGCAGACTAGCGAGCCAGTCCTACAATGAGCAGTTCTTC,CASSRLASQSYNEQFF
14,-,TRBJ2-3,TRBV6-5,TRBD1,TGTGCCAGCAGGCGGGACAGGGGCACAGATACGCAGTATTTT,CASRRDRGTDTQYF
14,-,TRBJ2-1,TRBV29-1,TRBD1,TGCAGCGTTGGAGGGGGCGCCTCCTACAATGAGCAGTTCTTC,CSVGGGASYNEQFF
15,few,TRBJ2-5,TRBV5-8,TRBD2,TGTGCCAGCAGCTTGCTTAGCGGGAAGCAAGAGACCCAGTACTTC,CASSLLSGKQETQYF
16,-,TRBJ2-4,TRBV5-4,-,TGTGCCAGCAGCTTGGTGGCAGGGGTAGCCAAAAACATTCAGTACTTC,CASSLVAGVAKNIQYF
15,once,TRBJ2-3,TRBV29-1,TRBD2,TGCAGCGTTGAAATTCTAGCGGGAGTCACAGATACGCAGTATTTT,CSVEILAGVTDTQYF
16,-,TRBJ2-3,TRBV5-1,TRBD2,TGCGCCAGCAGCCCTGGACTAGCGGGAGGGCCAGATACGCAGTATTTT,CASSPGLAGGPDTQYF
13,-,TRBJ1-5,TRBV28,-,TGTGCCAGCAGTTTTTGGAGGCATCAGCCCCAGCATTTT,CASSFWRHQPQHF
13,-,TRBJ1-5,TRBV19,-,TGTGCCAGTAGTGCAGGGGTCAATCAGCCCCAGCATTTT,CASSAGVNQPQHF
12,-,TRBJ1-5,TRBV5-8,-,TGTGCCAGCAGCCTCGTCCATCAGCCCCAGCATTTT,CASSLVHQPQHF
19,-,TRBJ2-6,TRBV6-4,-,TGTGCCAGCAGTGTTCAGCCGGGAACAAGGGGGTCAGGGGCCAACGTCCTGACTTTC,CASSVQPGTRGSGANVLTF
12,once,TRBJ2-1,TRBV2,TRBD2,TGTGCCAGCAGTCCCACGGGGGAGGGGCAGTTCTTC,CASSPTGEGQFF
13,-,TRBJ2-7,TRBV28,-,TGTGCCAGCAGTTTGAGTCTTACCTACGAGCAGTACTTC,CASSLSLTYEQYF
11,-,TRBJ1-1,TRBV5-1,-,TGCGCCAGCAGCCGGGGCACTGAAGCTTTCTTT,CASSRGTEAFF
12,-,TRBJ2-7,TRBV7-9,TRBD1,TGTGCCAGTGGACAGGCAACCTACGAGCAGTACTTC,CASGQATYEQYF
16,-,TRBJ1-2,TRBV7-2,-,TGTGCCAGCATCCCCCAGAGCGGCAGGAGTGATTATGGCTACACCTTC,CASIPQSGRSDYGYTF
14,-,TRBJ2-1,TRBV7-9,-,TGTGCCAGCAGCTTGGTGGTATCTAACAATGAGCAGTTCTTC,CASSLVVSNNEQFF
14,-,TRBJ2-5,TRBV9,-,TGTGCCAGCAGCGTAGGAGCGACCCAAGAGACCCAGTACTTC,CASSVGATQETQYF
17,-,TRBJ2-1,TRBV14,TRBD2,TGTGCCAGCAGCCAAGTCGTTGGCGGGAGGGCCGTGGCCGAGCAGTTCTTC,CASSQVVGGRAVAEQFF